This T cell receptor beta chain was identified during a study of blood T cell repertoires in COVID-19. V lost 4 bases and J 3 bases, leaving 16 bases between the germline ends. In germline, CDR1 is LGHDT, CDR2 YNNKEL (reference sequence). The CDR3 length is 15 residues. The table came from immunoSEQ multiplex PCR; TCRdb's copy has only in-frame clones and leaves some out. The sample lists more than 200,000 clones; 85% to 90% were seen once. The source of this sequence is a woman younger than 45 with acute COVID-19. Source material: PBMCs or T cells enriched from blood (not recorded which). The chain recombines TRBV3-1 (or the pseudogene TRBV3-2) with TRBJ2-7, with D possibly TRBD2 on 5 matching bases. Written as DNA, the CDR3 is TGTGCCAGCAGCCGAGGACGGGATCTACTCTACGAGCAGTACTTC. This sequence encodes CASSRGRDLLYEQYF.